This T cell receptor (beta chain) was obtained from a study of T cells after yellow fever vaccination. Study details: Fractions with few cells were prepared using SMART-Seq v4 Ultra Low Input.

The study, taken as a whole, reports: In post-booster samples, most primary-vaccination clones reappeared (roughly 96% CD4, roughly 88% CD8).

5'RACE template switching generated TCR cDNA, adding a universal primer site and UMIs. TCRdb independently ran MiXCR on the 5' RACE reads; one entry per CDR3 protein. The table records about 170,000 distinct CDR3 sequences, about 11% of them present only once. Trimming removed 2 bases at V and 2 bases at J, with 11 bases between. This CDR3 spans 15 amino acids. The germline CDR1 and CDR2 sequences are ENHRY and SYGVKD. This clonotype has just a few counts. No antigen is known for it. The sequence derives from a young man who received the YFV17D yellow fever vaccine. Material: CD8+ T cells sorted from PBMCs, obtained 15 days after the yellow fever booster vaccination. The gene calls are TRBV10-3 and TRBJ2-3, with no clear D. CDR3 DNA sequence: TGTGCCATCAGTGAGGGGATGGCTTACACAGATACGCAGTATTTT. It yields the protein CAISEGMAYTDTQYF.